A selection of T cell receptor beta chains follows, all from one sample in a study of T-cell memory formation after mild COVID-19. TCRdb re-called the 5' RACE reads with MiXCR, one entry per CDR3 protein. The sample has around 340,000 distinct CDR3 sequences, roughly 13% seen once. What was sequenced was PBMCs or a T cell subset sorted from them (not recorded which). These receptors were taken from a man younger than 30 who had mild COVID-19 (a few samples of this study predate the infection). Cell type and time point are not known. The CDR3 runs from the conserved cysteine through the conserved F or W. Each record gives: J gene, D gene, V gene, clone size, CDR3 protein, CDR3 DNA. D genes are given only for firm matches. Size values are once, few and many counts, or a class for expanded clones, and some rows have none.

J gene: TRBJ1-6
D gene: .
V gene: TRBV6-5
clone size: few
CDR3 protein: CASSRDPPPYNSPLHF
CDR3 DNA: TGTGCCAGCAGCCGGGACCCACCGCCTTATAATTCACCCCTCCACTTT

J gene: TRBJ1-2
D gene: .
V gene: TRBV6-5
clone size: few
CDR3 protein: CASSYGGAPNYYGYTF
CDR3 DNA: TGTGCCAGCAGTTACGGAGGGGCTCCGAACTACTATGGCTACACCTTC

J gene: TRBJ1-2
D gene: .
V gene: TRBV4-2
clone size: few
CDR3 protein: CASSQDFTGPVHGYTF
CDR3 DNA: TGTGCCAGCAGCCAAGACTTCACCGGGCCAGTCCATGGCTACACCTTC

J gene: TRBJ2-3
D gene: .
V gene: TRBV5-1
clone size: .
CDR3 protein: CASSSTDLQDTQYF
CDR3 DNA: TGCGCCAGCAGCTCGACAGACCTACAAGATACGCAGTATTTT

J gene: TRBJ2-5
D gene: .
V gene: TRBV20-1
clone size: few
CDR3 protein: CSARVRVMTQYF
CDR3 DNA: TGCAGTGCTAGAGTTAGGGTTATGACCCAGTACTTC

J gene: TRBJ2-1
D gene: .
V gene: TRBV4-1
clone size: .
CDR3 protein: CASVGVGDEQFF
CDR3 DNA: TGCGCCAGCGTCGGTGTTGGGGATGAGCAGTTCTTC

J gene: TRBJ2-3
D gene: TRBD2
V gene: TRBV9
clone size: few
CDR3 protein: CASSVAISGGASDTQYF
CDR3 DNA: TGTGCCAGCAGCGTAGCTATTAGCGGGGGGGCATCAGATACGCAGTATTTT

J gene: TRBJ2-5
D gene: .
V gene: TRBV20-1
clone size: .
CDR3 protein: CSARDSMVETQYF
CDR3 DNA: TGCAGTGCTCGAGACAGTATGGTAGAGACCCAGTACTTC

J gene: TRBJ2-1
D gene: TRBD2
V gene: TRBV2
clone size: few
CDR3 protein: CASQLASGVYNEQFF
CDR3 DNA: TGTGCCAGCCAGCTAGCTAGCGGGGTCTACAATGAGCAGTTCTTC

J gene: TRBJ2-5
D gene: TRBD1
V gene: TRBV20-1
clone size: few
CDR3 protein: CSASGQGAGRETQYF
CDR3 DNA: TGCAGTGCTAGCGGGCAGGGGGCCGGTCGAGAGACCCAGTACTTC

J gene: TRBJ2-1
D gene: .
V gene: TRBV12-3/TRBV12-4
clone size: few
CDR3 protein: CASRLGAGSYNEQFF
CDR3 DNA: TGTGCCAGCAGGCTAGGGGCTGGCTCCTACAATGAGCAGTTCTTC

J gene: TRBJ1-4
D gene: TRBD1
V gene: TRBV18
clone size: .
CDR3 protein: CASSPPVRDSSNEKLFF
CDR3 DNA: TGTGCCAGCTCACCACCCGTCCGGGACAGCTCTAATGAAAAACTGTTTTTT

J gene: TRBJ2-2
D gene: TRBD2
V gene: TRBV4-3
clone size: many
CDR3 protein: CASSPRTSGGAFGELFF
CDR3 DNA: TGCGCCAGCAGCCCGCGGACTAGCGGGGGGGCTTTCGGGGAGCTGTTTTTT

J gene: TRBJ1-4
D gene: .
V gene: TRBV7-8
clone size: few
CDR3 protein: CASSPRGSLNEKLFF
CDR3 DNA: TGTGCCAGCAGCCCCCGTGGCAGCCTCAATGAAAAACTGTTTTTT

J gene: TRBJ2-2
D gene: TRBD1
V gene: TRBV12-3/TRBV12-4
clone size: .
CDR3 protein: CASSPRGLNTGELFF
CDR3 DNA: TGTGCCAGCAGTCCCAGGGGGTTAAACACCGGGGAGCTGTTTTTT

J gene: TRBJ2-1
D gene: TRBD2
V gene: TRBV9
clone size: .
CDR3 protein: CASSSADGTSGSRSYNEQFF
CDR3 DNA: TGTGCCAGCAGCTCCGCCGATGGGACTAGCGGGAGTCGCTCCTACAATGAGCAGTTCTTC

J gene: TRBJ2-1
D gene: .
V gene: TRBV5-1
clone size: few
CDR3 protein: CASSFRNSDNEQFF
CDR3 DNA: TGCGCCAGCAGCTTCCGAAACAGCGACAATGAGCAGTTCTTC

J gene: TRBJ1-6
D gene: TRBD1
V gene: TRBV18
clone size: few
CDR3 protein: CASSPTGVEGSPLHF
CDR3 DNA: TGTGCCAGCTCACCGACAGGGGTGGAAGGATCACCCCTCCACTTT

J gene: TRBJ2-4
D gene: .
V gene: TRBV4-3
clone size: few
CDR3 protein: CASSRPGENIQYF
CDR3 DNA: TGCGCCAGCAGCCGGCCAGGGGAAAACATTCAGTACTTC

J gene: TRBJ2-1
D gene: .
V gene: TRBV6-2/TRBV6-3
clone size: .
CDR3 protein: CASSYPVQFF
CDR3 DNA: TGTGCCAGCAGTTACCCGGTGCAGTTCTTC

J gene: TRBJ2-7
D gene: .
V gene: TRBV6-2/TRBV6-3
clone size: .
CDR3 protein: CASSYASQQYF
CDR3 DNA: TGTGCCAGCAGTTACGCGAGTCAGCAGTACTTC

J gene: TRBJ2-1
D gene: .
V gene: TRBV18
clone size: .
CDR3 protein: CASSPLSDNEQFF
CDR3 DNA: TGTGCCAGCTCACCATTGTCGGACAATGAGCAGTTCTTC

J gene: TRBJ2-5
D gene: TRBD1
V gene: TRBV6-5
clone size: many
CDR3 protein: CASSSTGGRETQYF
CDR3 DNA: TGTGCCAGCAGTTCTACAGGGGGTAGAGAGACCCAGTACTTC

J gene: TRBJ2-1
D gene: .
V gene: TRBV20-1
clone size: many
CDR3 protein: CSANHPQSYNEQFF
CDR3 DNA: TGCAGTGCTAACCACCCTCAGTCCTACAATGAGCAGTTCTTC

J gene: TRBJ2-7
D gene: TRBD1
V gene: TRBV7-2
clone size: .
CDR3 protein: CASSRDRANYEQYF
CDR3 DNA: TGTGCCAGCAGCCGCGACAGGGCTAACTACGAGCAGTACTTC

J gene: TRBJ2-3
D gene: TRBD2
V gene: TRBV24-1
clone size: .
CDR3 protein: CATSDSRTSGGRDTQYF
CDR3 DNA: TGTGCCACCAGTGATTCAAGGACTAGCGGGGGGCGGGATACGCAGTATTTT

J gene: TRBJ2-1
D gene: .
V gene: TRBV7-9
clone size: few
CDR3 protein: CASSLIYSYNEQFF
CDR3 DNA: TGTGCCAGCAGCTTAATCTACTCCTACAATGAGCAGTTCTTC

J gene: TRBJ2-3
D gene: .
V gene: TRBV6-6
clone size: .
CDR3 protein: CASRLGWRGLGDTQYF
CDR3 DNA: TGTGCCAGCAGATTGGGGTGGCGGGGGCTTGGAGATACGCAGTATTTT

J gene: TRBJ1-6
D gene: .
V gene: TRBV5-1
clone size: few
CDR3 protein: CASSPRDTQPLHF
CDR3 DNA: TGCGCCAGCAGCCCACGGGACACCCAGCCCCTCCACTTT

J gene: TRBJ1-1
D gene: .
V gene: TRBV4-2
clone size: .
CDR3 protein: CASSQVQGMNTEAFF
CDR3 DNA: TGTGCCAGCAGCCAAGTCCAGGGCATGAACACTGAAGCTTTCTTT

J gene: TRBJ2-5
D gene: .
V gene: TRBV25-1
clone size: .
CDR3 protein: CASRQEDYSGQYF
CDR3 DNA: TGTGCCAGCAGACAGGAGGACTACTCCGGTCAGTACTTC

J gene: TRBJ2-2
D gene: TRBD2
V gene: TRBV20-1
clone size: few
CDR3 protein: CSARTSGGAGELFF
CDR3 DNA: TGCAGTGCTCGGACTAGCGGGGGTGCCGGGGAGCTGTTTTTT